This TCR beta chain comes out of a study of T cell responses to AZD1222 COVID-19 vaccine. Study-wide results and limits: Clonal diversity was possibly underestimated, and white British individuals and females predominated among donors. Reportedly, nearly half the spike-specific TCRs target unmutated variant regions. Every sample of the repertoires postdated the peak T cell response.

Trimming shortened V by 4 bases and J by 10 bases, and 13 bases separated the two germline ends. Germline-derived CDR1 and CDR2 are MDHEN and SYDVKM. The CDR3 extends over 13 amino acids. Sequenced by immunoSEQ multiplex PCR; TCRdb stores in-frame clones only, minus some. The sample includes about 120,000 clones, 80% to 90% of them seen just once. Note on this clone: What it recognizes is unknown.

This chain links TRBV28 with TRBJ2-2, with D uncertain. This material consisted of peripheral blood, taken on day 0 of AZD1222 vaccination. The receptor was derived from an adult in good health. This CDR3 reads CASSSPPVKELFF. The CDR3 DNA reads TGTGCCAGCAGTTCCCCTCCGGTAAAGGAGCTGTTTTTT.